This TCR beta chain derives from a study of CD8 T cells in ankylosing spondylitis. CDR3 size: 16 residues. Trimming pared 0 bases from V and 4 bases from J, leaving 19 bases between. Germline CDR1 DFQATT, CDR2 SNEGSKA (reference sequence). Each CDR3 protein gets one entry after TCRdb re-called the 5' RACE reads with MiXCR. The sample holds approximately 350,000 distinct CDR3 sequences, approximately 22% seen once. J is TRBJ2-7 and V is TRBV20-1, with D perhaps being TRBD1 or TRBD2 (5 bases each). Material: blood, either unsorted or a sorted T cell fraction (not recorded which). The clonotype comes from a male donor with ankylosing spondylitis or in good health (not recorded which). CDR3 DNA: TGCAGTGCTAGAGATCGGGTTGGGGGTTCCCTATACGAGCAGTACTTC. This translates into CSARDRVGGSLYEQYF.